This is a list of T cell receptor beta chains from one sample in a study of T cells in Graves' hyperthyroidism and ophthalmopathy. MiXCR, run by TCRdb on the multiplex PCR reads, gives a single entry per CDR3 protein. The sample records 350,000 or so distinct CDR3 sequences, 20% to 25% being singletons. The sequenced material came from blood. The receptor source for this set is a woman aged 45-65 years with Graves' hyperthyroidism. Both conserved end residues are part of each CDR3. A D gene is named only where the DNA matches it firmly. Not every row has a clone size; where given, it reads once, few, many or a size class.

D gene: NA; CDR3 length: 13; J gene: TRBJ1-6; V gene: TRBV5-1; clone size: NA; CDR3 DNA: TGCGCCAGCAGGCCAGGGGTAAATTCACCCCTCCACTTT; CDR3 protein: CASRPGVNSPLHF
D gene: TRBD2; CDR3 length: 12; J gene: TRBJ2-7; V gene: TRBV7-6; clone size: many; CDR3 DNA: TGTGCCAGCAGCCCGAGCGGGAACGAGCAGTACTTC; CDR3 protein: CASSPSGNEQYF
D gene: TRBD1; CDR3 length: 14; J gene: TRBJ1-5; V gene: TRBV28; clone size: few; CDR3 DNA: TGTGCCAGCAGCGTCAGGGGGAGCAATCAGCCCCAGCATTTT; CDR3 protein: CASSVRGSNQPQHF
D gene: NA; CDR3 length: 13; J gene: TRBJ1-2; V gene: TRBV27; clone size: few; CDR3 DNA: TGTGCCAGCAGCCCGGTCGACAACTATGGCTACACCTTC; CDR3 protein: CASSPVDNYGYTF
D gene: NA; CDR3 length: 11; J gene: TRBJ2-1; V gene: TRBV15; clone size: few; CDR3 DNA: TGTGCCACCAGCGGGGGCCATGAGCAGTTCTTC; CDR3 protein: CATSGGHEQFF
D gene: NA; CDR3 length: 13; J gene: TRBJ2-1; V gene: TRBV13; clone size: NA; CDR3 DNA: TGTGCCAGCAGCCCTCTAGCACTCCATGAGCAGTTCTTC; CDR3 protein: CASSPLALHEQFF
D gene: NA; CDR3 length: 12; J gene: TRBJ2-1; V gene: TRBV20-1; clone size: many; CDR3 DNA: TGCAGTGCGACCACTACCTACAATGAGCAGTTCTTC; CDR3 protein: CSATTTYNEQFF
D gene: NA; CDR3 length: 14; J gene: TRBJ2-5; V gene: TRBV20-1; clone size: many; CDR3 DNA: TGCAGTGCTAGGACCCCGTCCCACCAAGAGACCCAGTACTTC; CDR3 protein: CSARTPSHQETQYF
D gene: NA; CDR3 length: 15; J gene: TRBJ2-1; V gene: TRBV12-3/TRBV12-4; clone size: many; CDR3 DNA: TGTGCCAGCAGTTTCTCCGGGACCATCTACAATGAGCAGTTCTTC; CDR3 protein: CASSFSGTIYNEQFF
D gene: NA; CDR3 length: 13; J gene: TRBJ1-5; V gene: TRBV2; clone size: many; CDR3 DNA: TGTGCCAGCGAGGAAACGGGCAATCAGCCCCAGCATTTT; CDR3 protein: CASEETGNQPQHF
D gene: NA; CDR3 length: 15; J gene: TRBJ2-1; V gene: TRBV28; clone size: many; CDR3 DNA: TGTGCCAGCAGTATGACAGGAGGCCTTGCCAATGAGCAGTTCTTC; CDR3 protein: CASSMTGGLANEQFF
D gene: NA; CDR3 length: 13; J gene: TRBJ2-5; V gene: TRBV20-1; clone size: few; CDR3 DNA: TGCAGTGCTAGCTCCAGTAGGCGAGAGACCCAGTACTTC; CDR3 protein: CSASSSRRETQYF
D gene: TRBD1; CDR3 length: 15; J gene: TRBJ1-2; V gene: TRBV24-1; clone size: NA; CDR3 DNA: TGTGCCACCAGTGACGCAGGGGGATTTCTAGAAGGCTACACCTTC; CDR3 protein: CATSDAGGFLEGYTF
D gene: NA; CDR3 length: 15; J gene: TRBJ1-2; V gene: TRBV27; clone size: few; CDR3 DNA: TGTGCCAGCAGTTCCGCAGGGAAGGACTATAATGGCTACACCTTC; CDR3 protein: CASSSAGKDYNGYTF
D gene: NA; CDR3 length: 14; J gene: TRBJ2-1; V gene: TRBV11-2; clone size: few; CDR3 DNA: TGTGCCAGCACCGGCCGCGGGGTTATCAATGAGCAGTTCTTC; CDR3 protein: CASTGRGVINEQFF
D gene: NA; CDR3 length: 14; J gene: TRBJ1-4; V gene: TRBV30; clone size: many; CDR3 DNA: TGTGCCTGGAGTGTGAGAACAACTAATGAAAAACTGTTTTTT; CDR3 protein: CAWSVRTTNEKLFF
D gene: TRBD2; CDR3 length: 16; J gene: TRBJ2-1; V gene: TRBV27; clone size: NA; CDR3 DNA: TGTGCCAGCAGTGATTGGGGAGCGGGAGGGCCTAGGGAGCAGTTCTTC; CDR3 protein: CASSDWGAGGPREQFF
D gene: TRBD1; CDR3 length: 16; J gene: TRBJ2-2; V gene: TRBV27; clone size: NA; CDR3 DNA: TGTGCCAGCAGTTTCGAAGGCAGGGGGCTGTCCGGGGAGCTGTTTTTT; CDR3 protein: CASSFEGRGLSGELFF
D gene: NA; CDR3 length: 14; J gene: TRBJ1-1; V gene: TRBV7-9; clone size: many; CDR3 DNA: TGTGCCAGCAGCCCCCCCCAGAAAAGCACTGAAGCTTTCTTT; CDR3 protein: CASSPPQKSTEAFF
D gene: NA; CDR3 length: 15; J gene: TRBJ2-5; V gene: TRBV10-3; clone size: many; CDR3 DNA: TGTGCCATCAGTGTGGGGACCCTGGGCGAGGGGACCCAGTACTTC; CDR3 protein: CAISVGTLGEGTQYF